A selection of T cell receptor beta chains follows, all from one sample in a study of cytomegalovirus exposure and HLA in healthy donors. The protocol was immunoSEQ multiplex PCR, while the TCRdb copy is restricted to in-frame clones and leaves out a portion. The repertoire holds about 150,000 clones, with more than 80% as singletons. The sequenced sample was PBMCs. The receptors were sampled from a man between 18 and 35 years old in good health and CMV-seronegative. CDR3s include the opening cysteine and the closing phenylalanine or tryptophan. The D gene is left open where the match is weak. For some rows the clone size is stated as once, few or many, or as a class when expanded; others skip it.

clone_size: -
j_call: TRBJ1-3
v_call: TRBV10-3
d_call: -
cdr3_nt: TGTGCCATCAGTGAGGCTGGACAGCAAAGTGGAAACACCATATATTTT
cdr3_aa: CAISEAGQQSGNTIYF

clone_size: -
j_call: TRBJ2-1
v_call: TRBV7-9
d_call: TRBD2
cdr3_nt: TGTGCCAGCAGCCCCGGGGTGTTGGCGGGAGGGTTATATAATGAGCAGTTCTTC
cdr3_aa: CASSPGVLAGGLYNEQFF

clone_size: -
j_call: TRBJ1-2
v_call: TRBV2
d_call: -
cdr3_nt: TGTGCCAGCAGGGGTAGGATTCCTGGAATCGAGGACTATGGCTACACCTTC
cdr3_aa: CASRGRIPGIEDYGYTF

clone_size: -
j_call: TRBJ2-6
v_call: TRBV2
d_call: TRBD1
cdr3_nt: TGTGCCAGCAGCCTAACCGGGACAGGGGTCTCTGGGGCCAACGTCCTGACTTTC
cdr3_aa: CASSLTGTGVSGANVLTF

clone_size: -
j_call: TRBJ2-7
v_call: TRBV5-7
d_call: TRBD1
cdr3_nt: TGTGCCAGCAGCTTGGGGAAAGGGACAGCCTACGAGCAGTACTTC
cdr3_aa: CASSLGKGTAYEQYF

clone_size: once
j_call: TRBJ1-3
v_call: TRBV18
d_call: TRBD1
cdr3_nt: TGTGCCAGCTCACCACAAACAGGGGCTGGAAACACCATATATTTT
cdr3_aa: CASSPQTGAGNTIYF

clone_size: -
j_call: TRBJ2-7
v_call: TRBV7-6
d_call: TRBD1
cdr3_nt: TGTGCCAGCAGTCCCGGGACAGGGTCCTACGAGCAGTACTTC
cdr3_aa: CASSPGTGSYEQYF

clone_size: -
j_call: TRBJ1-2
v_call: TRBV4-1
d_call: TRBD1
cdr3_nt: TGCGCCAGCAGCCAAGGCCTACTGGGACAGGGAAACCTCTATGGCTACACCTTC
cdr3_aa: CASSQGLLGQGNLYGYTF

clone_size: -
j_call: TRBJ1-1
v_call: TRBV19
d_call: TRBD1
cdr3_nt: TGTGCCAGTAGTCCGTCCCAGGGGGCTGAAGCTTTCTTT
cdr3_aa: CASSPSQGAEAFF

clone_size: few
j_call: TRBJ2-7
v_call: TRBV27
d_call: TRBD1
cdr3_nt: TGTGCCAGCAGTTTCTCGGGACAGGGGGCTACCTACGAGCAGTACTTC
cdr3_aa: CASSFSGQGATYEQYF

clone_size: -
j_call: TRBJ2-1
v_call: TRBV5-1
d_call: -
cdr3_nt: TGCGCCAGCAGCTTCGCCGGGAGCGGCTCCTACAATGAGCAGTTCTTC
cdr3_aa: CASSFAGSGSYNEQFF

clone_size: -
j_call: TRBJ1-6
v_call: TRBV5-5
d_call: -
cdr3_nt: TGTGCCAGCAGCCTGACAACAAATTCACCCCTCCACTTT
cdr3_aa: CASSLTTNSPLHF

clone_size: few
j_call: TRBJ1-5
v_call: TRBV5-6
d_call: -
cdr3_nt: TGTGCCAGCAGCTTGGGGCAGGAGGGGCAGCCCCAGCATTTT
cdr3_aa: CASSLGQEGQPQHF

clone_size: -
j_call: TRBJ1-3
v_call: TRBV11-2
d_call: TRBD1
cdr3_nt: TGTGCCAGCAGCCGTTCAGGGGGCTCTGGAAACACCATATATTTT
cdr3_aa: CASSRSGGSGNTIYF

clone_size: -
j_call: TRBJ2-1
v_call: TRBV10-3
d_call: -
cdr3_nt: TGTGCCATCAGTGCCGGGGGGCTATCCTACAATGAGCAGTTCTTC
cdr3_aa: CAISAGGLSYNEQFF

clone_size: -
j_call: TRBJ2-7
v_call: TRBV5-1
d_call: TRBD1
cdr3_nt: TGCGCCAGCAGCTCTTGGCTGGGACAGGGGAGCTCCTACGAGCAGTACTTC
cdr3_aa: CASSSWLGQGSSYEQYF

clone_size: -
j_call: TRBJ1-1
v_call: TRBV25-1
d_call: TRBD1
cdr3_nt: TGTGCCAGCGCCGGGACAGCGAACACTGAAGCTTTCTTT
cdr3_aa: CASAGTANTEAFF

clone_size: -
j_call: TRBJ2-2
v_call: TRBV9
d_call: TRBD2
cdr3_nt: TGTGCCAGCAGCGTAGGACTAGCGGGGAACACCGGGGAGCTGTTTTTT
cdr3_aa: CASSVGLAGNTGELFF

clone_size: -
j_call: TRBJ1-1
v_call: TRBV6-5
d_call: TRBD1
cdr3_nt: TGTGCCAGCCGACAGGGATTGGAGGCTTTCTTT
cdr3_aa: CASRQGLEAFF

clone_size: -
j_call: TRBJ2-1
v_call: TRBV4-1
d_call: -
cdr3_nt: TGCGCCAGCAGCTATACTCCTCGAGGTCGAGGAAATGAGCAGTTCTTC
cdr3_aa: CASSYTPRGRGNEQFF

clone_size: -
j_call: TRBJ2-1
v_call: TRBV18
d_call: TRBD2
cdr3_nt: TGTGCCAGCTCACCACTCCACGGTGGGAGCGGGATCAATGAGCAGTTCTTC
cdr3_aa: CASSPLHGGSGINEQFF

clone_size: -
j_call: TRBJ2-3
v_call: TRBV5-1
d_call: -
cdr3_nt: TGCGCCAGCAGCCCCTCCGGAGGTTACACAGATACGCAGTATTTT
cdr3_aa: CASSPSGGYTDTQYF

clone_size: -
j_call: TRBJ2-7
v_call: TRBV2
d_call: TRBD2
cdr3_nt: TGTGCCAGCAGTGGGTGGCTAGCGGGGACCTCCTACGAGCAGTACTTC
cdr3_aa: CASSGWLAGTSYEQYF

clone_size: -
j_call: TRBJ2-1
v_call: TRBV29-1
d_call: -
cdr3_nt: TGCAGCTTTCGTCCTTTACAGGCCGACAATGAGCAGTTCTTC
cdr3_aa: CSFRPLQADNEQFF

clone_size: -
j_call: TRBJ1-2
v_call: TRBV30
d_call: -
cdr3_nt: TGTGCCTGGGGGGGGAACTATGGCTACACCTTC
cdr3_aa: CAWGGNYGYTF

clone_size: -
j_call: TRBJ1-2
v_call: TRBV29-1
d_call: TRBD1
cdr3_nt: TGCAGCGCCCGGGACAGGACCTATGGCTACACCTTC
cdr3_aa: CSARDRTYGYTF

clone_size: -
j_call: TRBJ2-5
v_call: TRBV9
d_call: TRBD2
cdr3_nt: TGTGCCAGCAGCGCAACTAGCGGGCGACAAGAGACCCAGTACTTC
cdr3_aa: CASSATSGRQETQYF

clone_size: -
j_call: TRBJ2-7
v_call: TRBV6-1
d_call: TRBD1
cdr3_nt: TGTGCCAGCAGTACACAGGGGGACCACAACTACGAGCAGTACTTC
cdr3_aa: CASSTQGDHNYEQYF

clone_size: -
j_call: TRBJ2-1
v_call: TRBV5-6
d_call: -
cdr3_nt: TGTGCCAGCAGCCCGACAGGGTCGGGGGAGTTCTTC
cdr3_aa: CASSPTGSGEFF

clone_size: few
j_call: TRBJ1-1
v_call: TRBV5-8
d_call: TRBD1
cdr3_nt: TGTGCCAGCCGCAGCTTGGGGGACAGGGAGGCTTTCTTT
cdr3_aa: CASRSLGDREAFF

clone_size: few
j_call: TRBJ1-4
v_call: TRBV5-1
d_call: TRBD1
cdr3_nt: TGCGCCAGCAGCTACCAAGGGGCGGACAGGGGTGAAAAACTGTTTTTT
cdr3_aa: CASSYQGADRGEKLFF

clone_size: -
j_call: TRBJ1-2
v_call: TRBV6-4
d_call: -
cdr3_nt: TGTGCCAGCAGTGACTCGAACCGGGAACGGGCCGAAGGCTACACCTTC
cdr3_aa: CASSDSNRERAEGYTF

clone_size: -
j_call: TRBJ2-7
v_call: TRBV7-8
d_call: -
cdr3_nt: TGTGCCAGCAGTGGCCTCCAGGCCTACGAGCAGTACTTC
cdr3_aa: CASSGLQAYEQYF

clone_size: -
j_call: TRBJ2-3
v_call: TRBV5-1
d_call: -
cdr3_nt: TGCGCCAGCAGTCCCCCGGGGATGGGGAGCTCCACAGATACGCAGTATTTT
cdr3_aa: CASSPPGMGSSTDTQYF

clone_size: -
j_call: TRBJ2-5
v_call: TRBV5-1
d_call: -
cdr3_nt: TGCGCCAGCGGGGGGGCCGAAGAGACCCAGTACTTC
cdr3_aa: CASGGAEETQYF

clone_size: -
j_call: TRBJ2-3
v_call: TRBV19
d_call: -
cdr3_nt: TGTGCCGCCAGTAGTATATCAGCGGGCGGAAGCACAGATACGCAGTATTTT
cdr3_aa: CAASSISAGGSTDTQYF